The 23 T cell receptor beta chains listed next were all sequenced from one sample in a study of Ad26.COV2.S vaccination and SARS-CoV-2 variants. Treatment: some 20 received Ad26.COV2.S at low or high dose, single or two shots; about five received placebo; per-sample allocation not given. The samples were gathered on day 63 after the first injection of vaccine or placebo. Profiled with immunoSEQ multiplex PCR; TCRdb holds only in-frame clones, not every one. The sample has about 350,000 clones, roughly 85% seen once; the top ten hold 2.5% to 3.5%. Sequenced material: peripheral blood, taken in a trial of Ad26.COV2.S vaccine versus placebo. The receptors derive from a person between 18 and 65 years old who received the Ad26.COV2.S COVID-19 vaccine or a placebo.

The chain is built from TRBV3-1 (or the pseudogene TRBV3-2) and TRBJ2-7; 10 bases fit TRBD1. Trimming at V came to 6 bases and at J to 0 bases, leaving 5 bases not matched to a gene. The CDR3 sequence is 15 residues long. From germline, CDR1 is LGHDT and CDR2 YNNKEL (reference sequence). The CDR3 bases are TGTGCCAGCAGTCCCGACAGGGGGCCCTCCTACGAGCAGTACTTC. This gives the protein CASSPDRGPSYEQYF.

This clone was seen only once. The chain recombines TRBV6-5 with TRBJ2-1; 14 bases match TRBD2. Germline loops: CDR1 MNHEY, CDR2 SVGAGI. CDR3 size: 15 residues. J was trimmed by 4 bases and V by 6 bases; bases with no gene match: 2. The CDR3 coding sequence is TGTGCCAGCAGGACTAGCGGGGGGGCGTACAATGAGCAGTTCTTC. Translated: CASRTSGGAYNEQFF.

This chain uses TRBV20-1 with TRBJ2-3, with 10 bases that match TRBD2. The V gene end was trimmed by 3 bases and the J gene end by 4 bases; junction bases not matched to a gene: 4. The CDR3 has 14 residues. Germline loops: CDR1 DFQATT, CDR2 SNEGSKA (reference sequence). CDR3 in amino acids: CSASKREGPDTQYF. The CDR3, as DNA: TGCAGTGCTAGTAAGCGGGAGGGCCCAGATACGCAGTATTTT.

V and J are TRBV18 and TRBJ2-7; tentatively, D is TRBD1 or TRBD2 (5 bases each). Germline assignment: CDR1 KGHSH and CDR2 LQKENI. CDR3 length equals 15 residues. V gave up 4 bases and J gave up 0 bases, with 13 bases separating them. As DNA, the CDR3 is TGTGCCAGCTCACTCGACAGAACTAGCTCCTACGAGCAGTACTTC. This encodes CASSLDRTSSYEQYF.

The chain recombines TRBV7-9 with TRBJ1-5; 7 bases are shared with TRBD1. The CDR3 has 16 residues. Germline CDR1 reads SEHNR; CDR2 reads FQNEAQ (reference sequence). With 5 bases clipped from V and 2 bases from J, the junction kept 9 bases outside the gene matches. For the CDR3, the DNA is TGTGCCAGCAGCAAGGAGGGGGGACAGCGCAATCAGCCCCAGCATTTT. This sequence encodes CASSKEGGQRNQPQHF.

The rearrangement links TRBV6-2 or TRBV6-3 to TRBJ1-2, with a possible D match to TRBD1 (6 bases). Germline loops: CDR1 MNHEY, CDR2 SVGEGT. With 4 bases removed from V and 2 bases from J, the gap between germline ends came to 14 bases. The CDR3 consists of 15 residues. CDR3 loop: CASSSTQGDNYGYTF. CDR3 sequence (DNA): TGTGCCAGCAGTTCCACACAGGGTGACAACTATGGCTACACCTTC.

This clone was seen only a few times. The V and J genes are TRBV6-2 or TRBV6-3 and TRBJ1-5, with 7 nucleotides matching TRBD1. With V trimmed by 6 bases and J by 4 bases, 12 bases remained unmatched. The CDR3 is made up of 16 amino acids. CDR1 is MNHEY, CDR2 SVGEGT, per germline. CDR3 sequence: CASSSLVGQQNQPQHF. DNA for the CDR3: TGTGCCAGCAGCAGCCTGGTGGGACAGCAAAATCAGCCCCAGCATTTT.

This clone was recorded a few times. The chain employs TRBV5-6 and TRBJ1-5; TRBD1 matches at 10 bases. The trim removed 1 base at V and 4 bases at J, leaving 2 bases unmatched. This CDR3 is 15 amino acids long. Per the germline V gene, CDR1 is SGHDT and CDR2 is YYEEEE. DNA for the CDR3: TGTGCCAGCAGCTTGAGGACAGGGGGTAATCAGCCCCAGCATTTT. Translated: CASSLRTGGNQPQHF.

V gene TRBV7-9 combines with J gene TRBJ2-1; 10 bases align to TRBD2. The junction had 9 bases not matched to a gene; V was cut back by 5 bases and J by 8 bases. Germline CDR1 SEHNR, CDR2 FQNEAQ (reference sequence). The CDR3 contains 15 residues. This CDR3 reads CASSRPTSGVDEQFF. CDR3 in DNA: TGTGCCAGCAGCCGCCCCACTAGCGGGGTGGATGAGCAGTTCTTC.

A single count supports this clone. The chain links TRBV7-2 to TRBJ1-6; TRBD1 might be the D (6 bases). Per germline, CDR1 SGHTA and CDR2 FQGNSA. V was trimmed by 1 base and J by 9 bases, leaving 13 bases between them. This CDR3 contains 15 residues. The CDR3: CASSLGGARSSPLHF. In DNA form, the CDR3 reads TGTGCCAGCAGCTTAGGGGGGGCAAGGAGTTCACCCCTCCACTTT.

Many counts were recorded for this clone. CDR3 DNA sequence: TGTGCCAGCAGCGTAGTGGAGGCCACTGAAGCTTTCTTT. This codes for CASSVVEATEAFF. V is TRBV9 and J is TRBJ1-1; D is unclear. The CDR3 has 13 residues. Germline-derived CDR1 and CDR2 are SGDLS and YYNGEE. With 0 bases removed from V and 4 bases from J, the gap between germline ends came to 7 bases.

The rearrangement uses TRBV7-2 and TRBJ2-7; 7 positions agree with TRBD2. This CDR3 is built from 15 residues. With 1 base clipped from V and 5 bases from J, the junction kept 8 bases outside the gene matches. In germline, CDR1 is SGHTA, CDR2 FQGNSA. The CDR3 nucleotides are TGTGCCAGCAGCTTAGTCGGCGGGAGACGGGACGAGCAGTACTTC. Translated, it gives CASSLVGGRRDEQYF.

The gene calls are TRBV30 and TRBJ1-1; D uncertain. V lost 0 bases, J lost 4 bases, and 9 bases lay in between. The CDR3 runs to 13 residues. CDR1 and CDR2 from the germline V gene are GTSNPN and SVGIG (reference sequence). The CDR3 sequence: CAWSVGSGTEAFF. In DNA, the CDR3 is TGTGCCTGGAGTGTAGGGTCGGGCACTGAAGCTTTCTTT.

This chain links TRBV5-4 with TRBJ2-3; 7 positions agree with TRBD1. Germline CDR1 and CDR2: SGHNT and YYREEE (reference sequence). V lost 4 bases, J lost 8 bases, and 16 bases stayed unmatched. The length of the CDR3 is 16 residues. CDR3 residues: CASSRDGTAVGFTQYF. CDR3 bases: TGTGCCAGCAGCCGCGACGGGACAGCCGTGGGCTTTACGCAGTATTTT.

The CDR3 protein is CASNRVGTEAFF. The DNA for the CDR3 is TGTGCCAGCAACAGGGTCGGTACTGAAGCTTTCTTT. The V gene is TRBV3-1 (or the pseudogene TRBV3-2), the J gene TRBJ1-1; D possibly corresponds to TRBD1 (6 bases). Germline lookup yields CDR1 LGHDT and CDR2 YNNKEL (reference sequence). The CDR3 sequence is 12 residues long. V lost 7 bases and J 5 bases, leaving 11 bases between the germline ends.

The chain recombines TRBV11-3 with TRBJ2-1; possibly TRBD1 or TRBD2 for D (5 bases each). Between the trimmed V and J ends, which lost 5 bases and 0 bases, there was a span of 14 bases. Germline V lookup: CDR1 SGHNT, CDR2 YENEEA. This CDR3 is 16 amino acids long. The CDR3 DNA is TGTGCCAGCAGCCCTACTAGACAGAACTCCTACAATGAGCAGTTCTTC. Its protein is CASSPTRQNSYNEQFF.

The rearrangement uses TRBV30 and TRBJ1-5, with D possibly matching TRBD1 (5 bases). CDR1 and CDR2 (germline): GTSNPN, SVGIG (reference sequence). CDR3 length: 14 amino acids. Deletions cut 3 bases from V and 2 bases from J, with 11 bases between. This chain's CDR3 is CAWSAGRGNQPQHF. The DNA of the CDR3 is TGTGCCTGGAGCGCGGGGCGCGGCAATCAGCCCCAGCATTTT.

This clone turned up a few times. The chain employs TRBV30 and TRBJ2-2, with D unresolved. This CDR3 region has 14 residues. The V end was cut by 0 bases, the J end by 4 bases, with 9 bases between. Germline V CDR1 and CDR2: GTSNPN, SVGIG (reference sequence). DNA for the CDR3: TGTGCCTGGAGTGTACTTCTTCCCACCGGGGAGCTGTTTTTT. Its translation is CAWSVLLPTGELFF.

The chain employs TRBV6-1 and TRBJ2-7; maybe TRBD2 (6 bases). Germline V gene sequence: CDR1 MNHNS, CDR2 SASEGT. Trimming cost V 6 bases and J 6 bases, with 12 bases left between them. CDR3 length: 12 amino acids. Written as DNA, the CDR3 is TGTGCCAGCAGCCAACTAGCCTCCGAGCAGTACTTC. Residues: CASSQLASEQYF.

This sequence joins TRBV6-2 or TRBV6-3 and TRBJ1-1; TRBD1 agrees at 8 bases. CDR1 and CDR2 from the germline V gene are MNHEY and SVGEGT. Trimming cost V 5 bases and J 0 bases; bases outside gene matches: 5. This CDR3 spans 15 amino acids. The CDR3 is CASSTRTGLNTEAFF. DNA for the CDR3: TGTGCCAGCAGTACAAGGACAGGGCTGAACACTGAAGCTTTCTTT.

This clone occurred once. CDR3 nucleotides: TGCAGCGTTGGGACCGGGACGCCCTCTGAAGCTTTCTTT. Amino acid sequence: CSVGTGTPSEAFF. The chain uses TRBV29-1 and TRBJ1-1; tentatively, D is TRBD1 (5 bases). V lost 4 bases and J 6 bases, leaving 15 bases between the germline ends. CDR1 is SQVTM and CDR2 is ANQGSEA in the germline V gene. The CDR3 has 13 amino acids.

Worth noting for this clone: The sample has other DNA sequences that encode this CDR3 too. The chain carries TRBV12-3 or TRBV12-4 and TRBJ1-2; 7 bases are shared with TRBD1. The CDR3 consists of 12 residues. With 4 bases clipped from V and 5 bases from J, the junction kept 1 base outside the gene matches. CDR3 residues: CASSSGGYGYTF. The CDR3 DNA sequence: TGTGCCAGCAGTTCAGGGGGATATGGCTACACCTTC.

The V call is TRBV4-1, the J call TRBJ2-7; no definite D call. This CDR3 spans 14 amino acids. Germline V gene lookup returns CDR1 MGHRA and CDR2 YSYEKL. V dropped 4 bases and J dropped 4 bases, with 14 bases sitting between them. This CDR3 is CASSRVGLGYEQYF. CDR3 DNA: TGCGCCAGCAGCCGTGTTGGATTAGGGTACGAGCAGTACTTC.